This T cell receptor (beta chain) comes out of a study of cytomegalovirus exposure and HLA in healthy donors. Study-wide points: In a later analysis, common viral pathogens appeared linked to several of the most significant clusters. Accurate prediction of most subjects' HLA-A and HLA-B alleles from TCR beta sequences was reported.

The PCR had 60 Vbeta and 13 Jbeta primers. As originally analysed: Later, an analysis found approximately 80 million unique TCR beta chains, and 9.5 million to 11 million of these were shared. Only in-frame clones appear in the TCRdb table, and some are missing; sequencing was by immunoSEQ multiplex PCR. Clone size and the V and J calls come from that table; the DNA yielded D and trimming. The sample contains under 200,000 clones, 86% of which appear only once. About this clone: Its antigen is unknown.

The trim removed 6 bases at V and 6 bases at J, leaving 2 bases unmatched. Germline CDR1 DFQATT, CDR2 SNEGSKA (reference sequence). This CDR3 is 10 amino acids long. Material: PBMCs. The TCR originated in a woman aged 18-30 years in good health and CMV-seronegative. The chain uses TRBV20-1 and TRBJ2-7; TRBD2 aligns across 7 bases. DNA for the CDR3: TGCAGTGCGACGGGGGGCGAGCAGTACTTC. This codes for CSATGGEQYF.